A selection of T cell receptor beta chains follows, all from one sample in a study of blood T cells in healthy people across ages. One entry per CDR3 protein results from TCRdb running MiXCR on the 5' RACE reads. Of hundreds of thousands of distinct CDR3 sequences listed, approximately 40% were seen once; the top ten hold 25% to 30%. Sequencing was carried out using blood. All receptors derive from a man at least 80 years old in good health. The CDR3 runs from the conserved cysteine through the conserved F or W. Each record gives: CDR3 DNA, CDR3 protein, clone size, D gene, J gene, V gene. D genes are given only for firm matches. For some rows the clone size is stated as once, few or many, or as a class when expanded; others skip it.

TGTGCCAGCAGTGATGCGGGAGGACGGACCTACGAGCAGTACTTC	CASSDAGGRTYEQYF	few	TRBD2	TRBJ2-7	TRBV6-1
TGTGCCAGCAGCGGGACTAGCTATGGAGAGACCCAGTACTTC	CASSGTSYGETQYF	.	TRBD2	TRBJ2-5	TRBV9
TGTGCCAGCAGCCAAGTGGCAGGAGCTTTTAACTATGGCTACACCTTC	CASSQVAGAFNYGYTF	.	.	TRBJ1-2	TRBV14
TGTGCCAGCAGCCCCGCGGCCCAACAAGGACCCGGGGAGCTGTTTTTT	CASSPAAQQGPGELFF	.	.	TRBJ2-2	TRBV5-5
TGTGCCAGCAGCAGACTAGCGGCTGACCCTAGCACAGATACGCAGTATTTT	CASSRLAADPSTDTQYF	.	TRBD2	TRBJ2-3	TRBV6-6
TGCAGTGCTGATAAGGGAGACGGCACAGATACGCAGTATTTT	CSADKGDGTDTQYF	few	.	TRBJ2-3	TRBV20-1
TGTGCCAGCTCGGTTAGGGAGGAGCAGTTCTTC	CASSVREEQFF	.	.	TRBJ2-1	TRBV3-1
TGTGCCAGCAGCCTGGGACAGGGCGCCCTAAGCTCTGGGGCCAACGTCCTGACTTTC	CASSLGQGALSSGANVLTF	.	TRBD1	TRBJ2-6	TRBV7-9
TGTGCCAGCTCACCACCGGGACCACCAACCTACGAGCAGTACTTC	CASSPPGPPTYEQYF	.	.	TRBJ2-7	TRBV18
TGTGCCAGCAACCAGGACCGAAATTCACCCCTCCACTTT	CASNQDRNSPLHF	.	.	TRBJ1-6	TRBV7-2